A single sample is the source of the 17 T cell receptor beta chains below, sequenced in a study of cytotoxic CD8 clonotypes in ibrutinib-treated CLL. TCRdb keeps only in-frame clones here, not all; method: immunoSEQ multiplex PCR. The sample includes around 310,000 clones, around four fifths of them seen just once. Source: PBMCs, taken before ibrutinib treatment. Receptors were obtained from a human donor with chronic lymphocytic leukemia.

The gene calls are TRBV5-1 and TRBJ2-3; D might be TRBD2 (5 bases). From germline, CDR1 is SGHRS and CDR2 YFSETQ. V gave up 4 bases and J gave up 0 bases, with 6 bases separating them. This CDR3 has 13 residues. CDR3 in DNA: TGCGCCAGCAGCGGCGGGAGCACAGATACGCAGTATTTT. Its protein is CASSGGSTDTQYF.

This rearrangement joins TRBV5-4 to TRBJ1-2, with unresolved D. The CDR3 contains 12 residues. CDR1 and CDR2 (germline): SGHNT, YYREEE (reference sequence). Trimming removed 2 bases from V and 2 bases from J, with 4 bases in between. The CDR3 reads CASSLVNYGYTF. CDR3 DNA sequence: TGTGCCAGCAGCTTAGTGAACTATGGCTACACCTTC.

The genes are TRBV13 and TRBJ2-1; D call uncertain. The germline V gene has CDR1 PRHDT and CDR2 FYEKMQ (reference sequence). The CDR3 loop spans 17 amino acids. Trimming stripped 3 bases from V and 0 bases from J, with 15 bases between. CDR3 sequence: CASSLGSRISSYNEQFF. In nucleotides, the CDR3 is TGTGCCAGCAGCTTGGGCTCACGAATTAGCTCCTACAATGAGCAGTTCTTC.

The CDR3 region has the DNA TGTGCCAGCAGCCGGACAGCTAGCAATCAGCCCCAGCATTTT. Encoded protein: CASSRTASNQPQHF. The chain carries TRBV4-2 and TRBJ1-5; possible D gene TRBD1, 6 bases. The CDR3 contains 14 residues. Germline V CDR1 and CDR2: LGHNA, YNFKEQ. V lost 4 bases to trimming and J lost 0 bases, with 7 bases between them.

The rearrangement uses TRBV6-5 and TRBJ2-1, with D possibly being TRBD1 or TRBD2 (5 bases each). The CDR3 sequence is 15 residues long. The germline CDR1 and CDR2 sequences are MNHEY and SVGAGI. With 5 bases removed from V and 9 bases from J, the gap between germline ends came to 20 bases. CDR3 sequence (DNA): TGTGCCAGCAGTCGATCCGGGACCCAGGGCGTTGAGCAGTTCTTC. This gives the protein CASSRSGTQGVEQFF.

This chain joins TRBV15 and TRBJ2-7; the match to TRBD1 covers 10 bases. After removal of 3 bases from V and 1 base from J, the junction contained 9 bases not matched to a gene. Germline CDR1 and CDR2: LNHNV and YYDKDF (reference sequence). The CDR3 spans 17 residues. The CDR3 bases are TGTGCCACCAGCAGGACAGGGGGCCCGAGTAGGTCCTACGAGCAGTACTTC. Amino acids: CATSRTGGPSRSYEQYF.

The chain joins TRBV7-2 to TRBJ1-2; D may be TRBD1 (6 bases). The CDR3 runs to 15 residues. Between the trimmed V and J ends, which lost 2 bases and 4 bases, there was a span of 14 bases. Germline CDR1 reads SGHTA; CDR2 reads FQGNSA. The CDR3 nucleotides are TGTGCCAGCAGCTTAATCCCAGGGGCGGGCTATGGCTACACCTTC. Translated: CASSLIPGAGYGYTF.

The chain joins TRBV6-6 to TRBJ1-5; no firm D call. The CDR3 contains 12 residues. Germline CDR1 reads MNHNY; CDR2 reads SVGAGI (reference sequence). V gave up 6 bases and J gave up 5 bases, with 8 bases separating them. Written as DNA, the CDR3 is TGTGCCAGCAGCGGACCAGATCAGCCCCAGCATTTT. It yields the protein CASSGPDQPQHF.

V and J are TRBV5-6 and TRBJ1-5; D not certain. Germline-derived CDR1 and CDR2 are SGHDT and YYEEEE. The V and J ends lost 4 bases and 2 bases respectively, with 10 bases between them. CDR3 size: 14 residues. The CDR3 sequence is CASSRRMGNQPQHF. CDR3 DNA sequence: TGTGCCAGCAGCCGCAGAATGGGCAATCAGCCCCAGCATTTT.

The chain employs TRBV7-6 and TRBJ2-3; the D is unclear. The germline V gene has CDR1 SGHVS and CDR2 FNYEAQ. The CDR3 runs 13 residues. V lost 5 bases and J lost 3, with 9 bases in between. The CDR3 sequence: CASSIRRTDTQYF. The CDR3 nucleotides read TGTGCCAGCAGCATCAGACGGACAGATACGCAGTATTTT.

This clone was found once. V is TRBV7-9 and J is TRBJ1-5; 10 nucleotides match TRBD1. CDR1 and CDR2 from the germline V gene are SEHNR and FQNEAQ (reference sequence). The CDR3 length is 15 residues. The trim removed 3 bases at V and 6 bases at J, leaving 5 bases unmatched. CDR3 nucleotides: TGTGCCAGCAGCTTTGGGGACAGGGGAAGTCAGCCCCAGCATTTT. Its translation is CASSFGDRGSQPQHF.

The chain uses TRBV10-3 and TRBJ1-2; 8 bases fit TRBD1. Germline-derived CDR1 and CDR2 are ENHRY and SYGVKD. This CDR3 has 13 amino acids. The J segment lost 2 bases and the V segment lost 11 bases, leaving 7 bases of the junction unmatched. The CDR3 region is CAANRGLNYGYTF. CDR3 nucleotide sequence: TGTGCCGCGAACAGGGGGTTAAACTATGGCTACACCTTC.

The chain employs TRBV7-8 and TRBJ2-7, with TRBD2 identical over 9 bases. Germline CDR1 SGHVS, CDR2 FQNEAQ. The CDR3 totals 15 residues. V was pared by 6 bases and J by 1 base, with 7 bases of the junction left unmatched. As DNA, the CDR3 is TGTGCCAGCAGAATAGCGGGAGTGGGGTCCTACGAGCAGTACTTC. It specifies CASRIAGVGSYEQYF.

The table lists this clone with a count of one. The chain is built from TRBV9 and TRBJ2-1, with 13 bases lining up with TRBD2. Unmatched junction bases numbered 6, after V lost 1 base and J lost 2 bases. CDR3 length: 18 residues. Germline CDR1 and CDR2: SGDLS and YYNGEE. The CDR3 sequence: CASSVTGLAGATYNEQFF. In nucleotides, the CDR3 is TGTGCCAGCAGCGTAACCGGACTAGCGGGAGCGACCTACAATGAGCAGTTCTTC.

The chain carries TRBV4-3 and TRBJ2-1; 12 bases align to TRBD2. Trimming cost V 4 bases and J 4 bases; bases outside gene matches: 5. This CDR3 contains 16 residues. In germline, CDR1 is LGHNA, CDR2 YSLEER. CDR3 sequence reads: CASSRRTSGAYNEQFF. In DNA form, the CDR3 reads TGCGCCAGCAGCCGCCGGACTAGCGGGGCATACAATGAGCAGTTCTTC.

The DNA of the CDR3 is TGTGCCAGCAGTCGGGGGAATACGAACACTGAAGCTTTCTTT. Its translation is CASSRGNTNTEAFF. This chain joins TRBV7-3 and TRBJ1-1; perhaps TRBD1 as D (5 bases). Looked up from germline, CDR1 is SGHTA and CDR2 is FQGTGA. V was shortened by 6 bases and J by 1 base, with 12 bases between the two germline ends. This CDR3 is 14 amino acids long. Based on the CDR3 plus reference TRBV7-3 and TRBJ1-1, the full variable domain is GAGVSQTPSNKVTEKGKYVELRCDPISGHTALYWYRQSLGQGPEFLIYFQGTGAADDSGLPNDRFFAVRPEGSVSTLKIQRTERGDSAVYLCASSRGNTNTEAFFGQGTRLTVV.

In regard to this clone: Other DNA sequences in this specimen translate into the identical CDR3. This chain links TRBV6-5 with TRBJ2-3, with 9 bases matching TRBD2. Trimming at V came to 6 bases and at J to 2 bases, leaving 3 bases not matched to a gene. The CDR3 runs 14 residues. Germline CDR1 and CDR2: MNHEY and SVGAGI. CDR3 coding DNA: TGTGCCAGCAGCCCGGGACTAGCCACAGATACGCAGTATTTT. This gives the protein CASSPGLATDTQYF.